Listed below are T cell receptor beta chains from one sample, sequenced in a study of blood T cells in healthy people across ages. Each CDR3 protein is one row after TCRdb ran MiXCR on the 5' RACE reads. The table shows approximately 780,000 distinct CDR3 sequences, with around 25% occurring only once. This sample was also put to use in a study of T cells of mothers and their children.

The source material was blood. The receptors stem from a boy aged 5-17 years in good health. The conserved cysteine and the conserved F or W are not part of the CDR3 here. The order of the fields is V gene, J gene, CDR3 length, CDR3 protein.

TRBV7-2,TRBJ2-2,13,ASSFRQGGTGELF
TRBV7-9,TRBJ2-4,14,ASSPPRAEAKNIQY
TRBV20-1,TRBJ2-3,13,SAENSGNPTDTQY
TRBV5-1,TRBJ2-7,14,ASSLEGDRGLDEQY
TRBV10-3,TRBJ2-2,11,ATRGGNTGELF
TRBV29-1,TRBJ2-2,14,SVEKSPVPGAGELF
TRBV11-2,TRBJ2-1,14,ASTPISGYTYNEQF
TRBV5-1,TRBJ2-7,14,ASSSQGGGLTYEQY
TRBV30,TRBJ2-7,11,AWSRQGIREQY
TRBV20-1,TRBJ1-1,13,SARDWTPLATEAF
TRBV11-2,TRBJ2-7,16,ASSPGTSGGPFSYEQY
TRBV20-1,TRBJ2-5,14,SARDVKGEIGETQY
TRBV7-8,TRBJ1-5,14,ASSLGGQGSNQPQH
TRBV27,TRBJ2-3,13,ASSSRQGSTDTQY
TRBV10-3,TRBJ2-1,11,VTGTSGYNEQF
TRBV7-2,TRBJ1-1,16,ASSLETIRGSLWTEAF